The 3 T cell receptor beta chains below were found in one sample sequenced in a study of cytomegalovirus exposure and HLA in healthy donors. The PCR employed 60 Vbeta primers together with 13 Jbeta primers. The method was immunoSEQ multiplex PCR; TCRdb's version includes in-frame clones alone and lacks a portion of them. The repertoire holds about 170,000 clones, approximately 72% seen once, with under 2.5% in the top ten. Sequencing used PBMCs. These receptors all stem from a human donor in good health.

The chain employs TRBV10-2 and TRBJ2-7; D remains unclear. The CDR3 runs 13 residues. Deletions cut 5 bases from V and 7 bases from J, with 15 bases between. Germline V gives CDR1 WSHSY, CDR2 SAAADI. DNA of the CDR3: TGCGCCAGCAGTCCCGCAATCTTGGAGGAGCAGTACTTC. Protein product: CASSPAILEEQYF.

In nucleotides, the CDR3 is TGTGCCAGCAGCCCGTGGAGAGGCGGGGGGGCCGGCGAGCAGTACTTC. It is translated as CASSPWRGGGAGEQYF. The chain uses TRBV7-6 and TRBJ2-7; 9 bases map to TRBD2. Germline loops: CDR1 SGHVS, CDR2 FNYEAQ. Trimming removed 5 bases from V and 6 bases from J; junction bases left unmatched: 14. The CDR3 is 16 amino acids.

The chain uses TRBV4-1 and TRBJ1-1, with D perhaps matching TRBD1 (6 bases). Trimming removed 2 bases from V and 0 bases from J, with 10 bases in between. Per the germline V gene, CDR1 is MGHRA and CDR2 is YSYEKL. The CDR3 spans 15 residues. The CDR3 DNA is TGCGCCAGCAGCCAAACGGACAGAATGAACACTGAAGCTTTCTTT. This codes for CASSQTDRMNTEAFF.